This TCR beta chain is from a study of blood T cell repertoires in COVID-19. On the study more broadly: Sites in the United States, Italy and Spain provided acute and convalescent COVID-19 samples.

In the original processing: Reference gene primer amplification in the assay estimated nucleated cell counts. Only in-frame clones appear in the TCRdb table, and some are missing; sequencing was by immunoSEQ multiplex PCR. V, J and clone size reflect that table, while D and trimming were determined from the DNA. The repertoire consists of 45,000 to 60,000 clones, with 78% occurring once and the leading ten covering approximately 5.3%. Enrollees, roughly 18 to 89 years old, lived in approximately 24 US areas. The V gene end was trimmed by 3 bases and the J gene end by 5 bases; junction bases not matched to a gene: 6. Germline CDR1 is MNHNS and CDR2 is SASEGT. There are 16 residues in the CDR3.

This sequence was found in a woman between 45 and 65 years old with acute COVID-19. The sample was PBMCs or T cells enriched from blood (not recorded which). The V call is TRBV6-1, the J call TRBJ2-1, with 11 bases that match TRBD1. CDR3 sequence reads: CASSDPGTGGNNEQFF. Written as DNA, the CDR3 is TGTGCCAGCAGTGACCCTGGGACAGGGGGGAACAATGAGCAGTTCTTC.